The following is a T cell receptor (beta chain) sequence with its context. Method: immunoSEQ multiplex PCR; TCRdb's copy keeps in-frame clones and lacks some. This table holds some 340,000 clones, approximately 86% found once. This specimen comes from a study of Ad26.COV2.S vaccination and SARS-CoV-2 variants. On the study more broadly: Ad26.COV2.S was injected intramuscularly once or twice, 56 days apart.

Sample treatment: around 19 received Ad26.COV2.S at low or high dose, single or two shots; a few received placebo; per-sample allocation not given. Repertoires come from day 63 after the first vaccine or placebo injection. Boston supplied an adult donor aged 18-55 years. In the vaccine, an Ad26 vector expressed the SARS-CoV-2 spike of the Wuhan strain. The V and J ends lost 7 bases and 0 bases respectively, with 11 bases between them. The CDR3 is 14 amino acids. Per the germline V gene, CDR1 is MNHEY and CDR2 is SVGAGI. This sequence joins TRBV6-5 and TRBJ2-3, with D maybe TRBD1 (5 bases). This TCR came from a person aged 18-65 years who received the Ad26.COV2.S COVID-19 vaccine or a placebo. The sequencing used peripheral blood, collected in a trial of Ad26.COV2.S vaccine versus placebo. CDR3 DNA sequence: TGTGCCAGCATCTGGGGCCCCAGCACAGATACGCAGTATTTT. Translation gives CASIWGPSTDTQYF.